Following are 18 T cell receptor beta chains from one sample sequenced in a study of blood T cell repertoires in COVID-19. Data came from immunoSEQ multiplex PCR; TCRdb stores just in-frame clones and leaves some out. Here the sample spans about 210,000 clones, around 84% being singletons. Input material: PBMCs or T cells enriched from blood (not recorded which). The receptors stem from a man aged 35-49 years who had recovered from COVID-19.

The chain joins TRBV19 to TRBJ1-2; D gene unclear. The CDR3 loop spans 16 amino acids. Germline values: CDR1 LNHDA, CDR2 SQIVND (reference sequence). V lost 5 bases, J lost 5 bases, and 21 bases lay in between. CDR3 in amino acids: CASSAGREALEYGYTF. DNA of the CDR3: TGTGCCAGTAGTGCCGGACGGGAAGCCCTAGAATATGGCTACACCTTC.

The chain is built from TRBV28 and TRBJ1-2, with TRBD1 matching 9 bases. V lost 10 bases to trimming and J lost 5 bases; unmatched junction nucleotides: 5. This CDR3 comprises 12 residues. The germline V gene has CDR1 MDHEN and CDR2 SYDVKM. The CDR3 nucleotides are TGTGCCACCCCGGGACAGGGATATGGCTACACCTTC. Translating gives CATPGQGYGYTF.

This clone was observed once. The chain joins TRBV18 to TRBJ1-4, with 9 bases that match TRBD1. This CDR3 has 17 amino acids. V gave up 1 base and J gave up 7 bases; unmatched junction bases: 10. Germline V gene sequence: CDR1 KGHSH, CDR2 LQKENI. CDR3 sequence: CASSPQIPGQGGEKLFF. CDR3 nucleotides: TGTGCCAGCTCACCACAGATTCCGGGACAGGGTGGTGAAAAACTGTTTTTT.

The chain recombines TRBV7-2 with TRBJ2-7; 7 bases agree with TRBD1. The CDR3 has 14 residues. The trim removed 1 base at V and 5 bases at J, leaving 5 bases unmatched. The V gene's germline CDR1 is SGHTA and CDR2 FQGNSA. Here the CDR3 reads CASSLGRDRNEQYF. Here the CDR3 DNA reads TGTGCCAGCAGCTTAGGCCGGGACAGAAACGAGCAGTACTTC.

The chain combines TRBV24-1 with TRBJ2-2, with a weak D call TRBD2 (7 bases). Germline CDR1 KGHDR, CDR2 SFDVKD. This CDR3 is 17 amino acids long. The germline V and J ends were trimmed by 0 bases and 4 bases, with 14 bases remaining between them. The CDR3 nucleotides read TGTGCCACCAGTGATTTGAGGGGGGGGAGACGCACCGGGGAGCTGTTTTTT. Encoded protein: CATSDLRGGRRTGELFF.

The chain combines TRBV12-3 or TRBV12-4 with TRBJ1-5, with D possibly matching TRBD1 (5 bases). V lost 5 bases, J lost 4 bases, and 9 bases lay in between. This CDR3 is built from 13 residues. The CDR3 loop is CASSTQGNQPQHF. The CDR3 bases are TGTGCCAGCAGTACTCAGGGAAATCAGCCCCAGCATTTT.

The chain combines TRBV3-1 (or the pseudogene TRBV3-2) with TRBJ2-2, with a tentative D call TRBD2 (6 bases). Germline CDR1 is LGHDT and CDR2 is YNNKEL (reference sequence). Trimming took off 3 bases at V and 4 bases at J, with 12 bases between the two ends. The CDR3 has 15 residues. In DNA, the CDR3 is TGTGCCAGCAGCCAGGGCGGGACTGGCACCGGGGAGCTGTTTTTT. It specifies CASSQGGTGTGELFF.

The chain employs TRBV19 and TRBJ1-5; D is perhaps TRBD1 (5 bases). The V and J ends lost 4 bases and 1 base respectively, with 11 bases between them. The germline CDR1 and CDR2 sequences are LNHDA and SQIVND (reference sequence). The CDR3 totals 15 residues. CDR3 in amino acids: CASSTEWTSNQPQHF. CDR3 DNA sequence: TGTGCCAGTAGTACCGAATGGACAAGCAATCAGCCCCAGCATTTT. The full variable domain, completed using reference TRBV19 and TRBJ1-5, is DGGITQSPKYLFRKEGQNVTLSCEQNLNHDAMYWYRQDPGQGLRLIYYSQIVNDFQKGDIAEGYSVSREKKESFPLTVTSAQKNPTAFYLCASSTEWTSNQPQHFGDGTRLSIL.

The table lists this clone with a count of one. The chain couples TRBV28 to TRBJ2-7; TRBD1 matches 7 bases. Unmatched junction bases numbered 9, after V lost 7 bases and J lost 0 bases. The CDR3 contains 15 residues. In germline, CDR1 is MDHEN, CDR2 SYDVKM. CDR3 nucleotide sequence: TGTGCCAGCACCGCTCCTGGGACAGCCTCCTACGAGCAGTACTTC. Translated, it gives CASTAPGTASYEQYF.

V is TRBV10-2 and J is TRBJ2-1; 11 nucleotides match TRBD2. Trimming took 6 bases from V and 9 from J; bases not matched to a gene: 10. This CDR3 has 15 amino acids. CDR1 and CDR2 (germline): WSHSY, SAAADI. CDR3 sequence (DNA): TGCGCCAGCAGAGCACTAGCGGGAGTTACTGGTGAGCAGTTCTTC. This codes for CASRALAGVTGEQFF.

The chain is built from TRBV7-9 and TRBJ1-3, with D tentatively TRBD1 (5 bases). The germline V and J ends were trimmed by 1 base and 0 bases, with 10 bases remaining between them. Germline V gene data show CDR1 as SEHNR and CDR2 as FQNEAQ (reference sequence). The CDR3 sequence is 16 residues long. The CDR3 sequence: CASSLGRVHSGNTIYF. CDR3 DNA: TGTGCCAGCAGCTTAGGCAGGGTGCACTCTGGAAACACCATATATTTT. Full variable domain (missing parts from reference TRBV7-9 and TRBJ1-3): DTGVSQNPRHKITKRGQNVTFRCDPISEHNRLYWYRQTLGQGPEFLTYFQNEAQLEKSRLLSDRFSAERPKGSFSTLEIQRTEQGDSAMYLCASSLGRVHSGNTIYFGEGSWLTVV.

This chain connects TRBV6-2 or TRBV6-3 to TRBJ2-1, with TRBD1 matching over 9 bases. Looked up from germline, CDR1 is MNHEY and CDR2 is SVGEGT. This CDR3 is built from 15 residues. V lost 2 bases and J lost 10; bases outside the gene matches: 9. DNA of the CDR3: TGTGCCAGCAGTTACCCCCCGGGACAGGGAAAGGAGCAGTTCTTC. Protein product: CASSYPPGQGKEQFF.

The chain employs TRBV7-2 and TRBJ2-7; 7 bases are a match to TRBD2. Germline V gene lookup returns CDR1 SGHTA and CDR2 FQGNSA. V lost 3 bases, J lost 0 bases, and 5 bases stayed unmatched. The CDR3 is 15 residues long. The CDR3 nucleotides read TGTGCCAGCAGCTTTGGGGGGGTCCTCTCCTACGAGCAGTACTTC. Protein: CASSFGGVLSYEQYF.

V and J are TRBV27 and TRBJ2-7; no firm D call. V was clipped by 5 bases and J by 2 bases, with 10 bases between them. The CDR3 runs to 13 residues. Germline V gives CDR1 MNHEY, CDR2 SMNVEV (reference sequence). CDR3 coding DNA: TGTGCCAGCAGTCTGAGCGACGCCTACGAGCAGTACTTC. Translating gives CASSLSDAYEQYF.

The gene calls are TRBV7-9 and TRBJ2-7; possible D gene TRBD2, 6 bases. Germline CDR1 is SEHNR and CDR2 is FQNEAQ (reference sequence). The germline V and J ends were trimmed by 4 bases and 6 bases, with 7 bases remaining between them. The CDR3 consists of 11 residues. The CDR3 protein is CASSWRGEQYF. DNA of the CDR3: TGTGCCAGCAGCTGGCGGGGCGAGCAGTACTTC. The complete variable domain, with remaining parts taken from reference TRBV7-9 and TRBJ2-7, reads DTGVSQNPRHKITKRGQNVTFRCDPISEHNRLYWYRQTLGQGPEFLTYFQNEAQLEKSRLLSDRFSAERPKGSFSTLEIQRTEQGDSAMYLCASSWRGEQYFGPGTRLTVT.

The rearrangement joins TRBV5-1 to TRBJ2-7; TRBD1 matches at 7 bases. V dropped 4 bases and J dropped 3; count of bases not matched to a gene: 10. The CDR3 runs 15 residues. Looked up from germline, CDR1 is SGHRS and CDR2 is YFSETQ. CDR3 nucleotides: TGCGCCAGCAGCGTTTTAGGGGGCCTGGGCTACGAGCAGTACTTC. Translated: CASSVLGGLGYEQYF. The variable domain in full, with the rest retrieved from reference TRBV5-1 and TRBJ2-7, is KAGVTQTPRYLIKTRGQQVTLSCSPISGHRSVSWYQQTPGQGLQFLFEYFSETQRNKGNFPGRFSGRQFSNSRSEMNVSTLELGDSALYLCASSVLGGLGYEQYFGPGTRLTVT.

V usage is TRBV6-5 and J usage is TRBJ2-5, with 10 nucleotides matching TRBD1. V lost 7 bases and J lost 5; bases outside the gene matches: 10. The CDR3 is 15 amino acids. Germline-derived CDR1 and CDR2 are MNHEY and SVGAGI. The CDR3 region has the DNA TGTGCCAGCACAAGGAGACAGGGGGCGTCTGAGACCCAGTACTTC. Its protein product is CASTRRQGASETQYF.

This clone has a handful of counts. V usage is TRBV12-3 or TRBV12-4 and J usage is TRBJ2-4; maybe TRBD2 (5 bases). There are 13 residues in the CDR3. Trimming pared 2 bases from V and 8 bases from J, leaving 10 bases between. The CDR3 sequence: CASSLLGLDIQYF. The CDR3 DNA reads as TGTGCCAGCAGTTTATTAGGACTGGACATTCAGTACTTC.